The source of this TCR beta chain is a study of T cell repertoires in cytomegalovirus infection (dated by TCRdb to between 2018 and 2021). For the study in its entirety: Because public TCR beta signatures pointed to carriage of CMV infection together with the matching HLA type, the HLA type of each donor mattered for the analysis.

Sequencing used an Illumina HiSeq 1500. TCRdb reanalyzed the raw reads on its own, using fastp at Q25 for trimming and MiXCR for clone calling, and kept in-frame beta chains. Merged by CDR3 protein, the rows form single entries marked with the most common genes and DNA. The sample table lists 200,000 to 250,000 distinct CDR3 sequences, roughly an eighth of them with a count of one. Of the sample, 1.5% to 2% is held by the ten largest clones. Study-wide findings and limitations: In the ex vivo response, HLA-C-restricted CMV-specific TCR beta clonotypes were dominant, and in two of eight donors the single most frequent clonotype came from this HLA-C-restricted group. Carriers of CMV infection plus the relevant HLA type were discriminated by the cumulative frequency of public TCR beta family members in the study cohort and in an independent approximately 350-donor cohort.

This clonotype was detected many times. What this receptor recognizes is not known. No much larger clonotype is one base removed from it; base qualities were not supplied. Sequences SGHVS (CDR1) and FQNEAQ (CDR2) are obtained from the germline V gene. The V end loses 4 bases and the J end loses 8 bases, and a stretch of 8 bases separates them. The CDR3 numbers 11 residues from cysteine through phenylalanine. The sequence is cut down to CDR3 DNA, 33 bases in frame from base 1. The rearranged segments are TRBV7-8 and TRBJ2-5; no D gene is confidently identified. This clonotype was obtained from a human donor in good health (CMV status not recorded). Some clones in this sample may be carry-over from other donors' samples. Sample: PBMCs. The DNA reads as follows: TGTGCCAGCAGCTCCCCCTACACCCAGTACTTC. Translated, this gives CASSSPYTQYF.